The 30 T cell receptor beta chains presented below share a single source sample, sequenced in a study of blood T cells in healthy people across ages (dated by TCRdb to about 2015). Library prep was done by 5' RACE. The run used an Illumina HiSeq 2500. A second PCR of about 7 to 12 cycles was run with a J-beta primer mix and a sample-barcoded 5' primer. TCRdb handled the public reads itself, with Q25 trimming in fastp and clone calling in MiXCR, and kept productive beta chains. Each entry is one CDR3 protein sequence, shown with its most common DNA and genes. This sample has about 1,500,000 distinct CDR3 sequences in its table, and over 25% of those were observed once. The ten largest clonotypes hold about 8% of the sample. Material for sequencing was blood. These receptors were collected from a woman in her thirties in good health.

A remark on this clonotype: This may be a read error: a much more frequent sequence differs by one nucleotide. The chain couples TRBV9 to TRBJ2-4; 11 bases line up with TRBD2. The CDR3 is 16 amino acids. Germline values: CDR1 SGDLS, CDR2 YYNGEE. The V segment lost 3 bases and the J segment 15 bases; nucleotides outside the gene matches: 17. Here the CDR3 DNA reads TGTGCCAGCAGCGCGCGATCGACTAGCGGGGCCCCCGAGCGGTACTTC. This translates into CASSARSTSGAPERYF.

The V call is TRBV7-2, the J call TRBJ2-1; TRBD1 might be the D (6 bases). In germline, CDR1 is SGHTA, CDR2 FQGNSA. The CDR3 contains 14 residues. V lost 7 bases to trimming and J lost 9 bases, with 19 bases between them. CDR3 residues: CASTPRWGQAEQFF. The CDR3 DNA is TGTGCCAGCACCCCCCGCTGGGGGCAGGCTGAGCAGTTCTTC.

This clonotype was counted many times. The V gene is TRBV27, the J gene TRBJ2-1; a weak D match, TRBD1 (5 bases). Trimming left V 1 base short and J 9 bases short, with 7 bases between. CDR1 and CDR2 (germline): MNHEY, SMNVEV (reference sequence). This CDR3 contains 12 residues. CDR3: CASSLWGGEQFF. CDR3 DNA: TGTGCCAGCAGTTTATGGGGCGGTGAGCAGTTCTTC.

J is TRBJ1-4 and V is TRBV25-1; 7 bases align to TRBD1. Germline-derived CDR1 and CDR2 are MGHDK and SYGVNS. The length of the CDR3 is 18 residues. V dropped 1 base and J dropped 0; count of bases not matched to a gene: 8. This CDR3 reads CASSEFLGGTATNEKLFF. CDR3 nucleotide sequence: TGTGCCAGCAGTGAATTCCTGGGCGGGACAGCAACTAATGAAAAACTGTTTTTT.

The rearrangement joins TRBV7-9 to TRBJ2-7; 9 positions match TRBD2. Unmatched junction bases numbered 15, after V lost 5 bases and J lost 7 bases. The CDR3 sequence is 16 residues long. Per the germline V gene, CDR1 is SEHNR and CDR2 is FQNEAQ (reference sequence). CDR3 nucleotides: TGTGCCAGCAGCCTGTCTAGCGGGATAGGCCCGGATGAGCAGTACTTC. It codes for CASSLSSGIGPDEQYF.

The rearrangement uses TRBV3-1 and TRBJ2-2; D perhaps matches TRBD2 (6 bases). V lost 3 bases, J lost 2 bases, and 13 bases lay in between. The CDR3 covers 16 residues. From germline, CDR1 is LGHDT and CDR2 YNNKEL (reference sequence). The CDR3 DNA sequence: TGTGCCAGCAGCCAGGCCGGGACTTTTAACACCGGGGAGCTGTTTTTT. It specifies CASSQAGTFNTGELFF.

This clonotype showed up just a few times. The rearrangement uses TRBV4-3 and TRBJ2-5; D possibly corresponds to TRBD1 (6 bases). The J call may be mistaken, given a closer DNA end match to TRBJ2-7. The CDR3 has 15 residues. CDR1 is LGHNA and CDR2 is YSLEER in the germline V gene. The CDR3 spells CASSQDLDRRSEQYF. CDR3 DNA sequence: TGCGCCAGCAGCCAAGATCTGGACAGAAGATCCGAGCAGTACTTC.

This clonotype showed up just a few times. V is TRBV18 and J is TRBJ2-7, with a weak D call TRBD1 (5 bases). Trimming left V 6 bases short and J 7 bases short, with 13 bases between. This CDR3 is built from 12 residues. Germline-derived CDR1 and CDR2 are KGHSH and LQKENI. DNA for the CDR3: TGTGCCAGCTCCCCAGGGTCGGAAGAGCAGTACTTC. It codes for CASSPGSEEQYF.

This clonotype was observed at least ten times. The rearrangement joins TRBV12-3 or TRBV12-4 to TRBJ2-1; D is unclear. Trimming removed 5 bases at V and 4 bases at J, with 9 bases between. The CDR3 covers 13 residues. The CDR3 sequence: CASSILKYNEQFF. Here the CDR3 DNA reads TGTGCCAGCAGTATACTAAAGTACAATGAGCAGTTCTTC.

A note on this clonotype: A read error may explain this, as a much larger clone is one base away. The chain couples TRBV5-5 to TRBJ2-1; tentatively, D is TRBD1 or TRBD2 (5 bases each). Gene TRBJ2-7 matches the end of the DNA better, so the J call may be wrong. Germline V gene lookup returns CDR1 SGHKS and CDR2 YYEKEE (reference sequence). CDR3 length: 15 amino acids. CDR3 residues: CASSLHGAAYNEQYF. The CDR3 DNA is TGTGCCAGCAGCTTACACGGGGCGGCCTACAATGAGCAGTACTTC.

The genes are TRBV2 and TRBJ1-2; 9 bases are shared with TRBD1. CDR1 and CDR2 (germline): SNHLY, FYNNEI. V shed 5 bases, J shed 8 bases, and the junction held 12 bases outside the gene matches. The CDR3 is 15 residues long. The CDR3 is CASSHRDRVSDGYTF. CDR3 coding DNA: TGTGCCAGCAGTCACCGGGACAGGGTGTCTGACGGCTACACCTTC.

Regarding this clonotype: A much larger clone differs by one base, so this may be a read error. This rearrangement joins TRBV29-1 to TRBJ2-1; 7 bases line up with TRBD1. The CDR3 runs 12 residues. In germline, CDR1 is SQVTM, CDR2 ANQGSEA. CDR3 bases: TGCAGCGATGAAGTAGAACAGGGGCGAGAGTTCTTC. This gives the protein CSDEVEQGREFF.

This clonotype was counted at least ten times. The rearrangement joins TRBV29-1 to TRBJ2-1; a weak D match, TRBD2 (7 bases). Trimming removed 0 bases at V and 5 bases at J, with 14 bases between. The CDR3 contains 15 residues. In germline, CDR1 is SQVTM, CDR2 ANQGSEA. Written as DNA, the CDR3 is TGCAGCGTTGAAGATGGGGGGGGGCTCCACAATGAGCAGTTCTTC. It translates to CSVEDGGGLHNEQFF.

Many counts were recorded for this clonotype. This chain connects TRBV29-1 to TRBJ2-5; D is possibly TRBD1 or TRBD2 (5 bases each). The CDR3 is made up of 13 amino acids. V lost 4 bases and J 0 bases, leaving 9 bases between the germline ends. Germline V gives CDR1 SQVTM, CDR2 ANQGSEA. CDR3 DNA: TGCAGCGTTGTTCGGGGCAACCAAGAGACCCAGTACTTC. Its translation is CSVVRGNQETQYF.

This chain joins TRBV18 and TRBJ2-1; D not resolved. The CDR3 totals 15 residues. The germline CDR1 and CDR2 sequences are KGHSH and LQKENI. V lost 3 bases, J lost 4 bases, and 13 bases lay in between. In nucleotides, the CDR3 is TGTGCCAGCTCACCTGACATCCCCATTTACAATGAGCAGTTCTTC. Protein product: CASSPDIPIYNEQFF.

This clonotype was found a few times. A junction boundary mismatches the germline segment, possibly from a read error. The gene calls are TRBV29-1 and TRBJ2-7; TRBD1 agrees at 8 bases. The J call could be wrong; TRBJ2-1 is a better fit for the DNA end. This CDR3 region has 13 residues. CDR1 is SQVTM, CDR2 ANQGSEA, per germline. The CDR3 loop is CSAEERGQAEQFF. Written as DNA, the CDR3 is TGCAGCGCTGAAGAAAGGGGACAGGCTGAGCAGTTCTTC.

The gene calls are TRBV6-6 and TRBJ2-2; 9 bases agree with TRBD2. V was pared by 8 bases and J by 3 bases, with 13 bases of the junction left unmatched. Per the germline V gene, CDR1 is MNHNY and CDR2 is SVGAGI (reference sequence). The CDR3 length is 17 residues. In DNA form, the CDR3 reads TGTGCCAGCGGTTTGTCCGGCGGGGGGGCCGACACCGGGGAGCTGTTTTTT. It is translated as CASGLSGGGADTGELFF.

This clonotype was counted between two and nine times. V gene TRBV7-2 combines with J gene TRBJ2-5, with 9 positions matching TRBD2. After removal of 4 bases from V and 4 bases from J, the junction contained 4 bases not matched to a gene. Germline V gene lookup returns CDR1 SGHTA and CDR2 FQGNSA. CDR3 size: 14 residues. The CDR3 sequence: CASSSSGRRETQYF. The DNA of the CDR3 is TGTGCCAGCAGCTCCAGCGGGAGGCGAGAGACCCAGTACTTC.

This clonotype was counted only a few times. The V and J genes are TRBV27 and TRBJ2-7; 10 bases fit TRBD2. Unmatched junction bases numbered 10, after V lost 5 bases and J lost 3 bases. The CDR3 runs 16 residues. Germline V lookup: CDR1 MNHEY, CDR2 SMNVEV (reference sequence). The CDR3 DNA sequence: TGTGCCAGCAGTCCCTTAACTAGCGGGAAGCTCTACGAGCAGTACTTC. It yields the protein CASSPLTSGKLYEQYF.

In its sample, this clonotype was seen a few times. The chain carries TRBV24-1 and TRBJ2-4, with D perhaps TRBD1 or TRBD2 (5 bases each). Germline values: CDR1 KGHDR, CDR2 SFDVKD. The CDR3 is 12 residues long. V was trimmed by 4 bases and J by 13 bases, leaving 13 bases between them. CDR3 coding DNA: TGTGCCACCAGTGACAAGGGACCATCGCAGTACTTC. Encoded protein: CATSDKGPSQYF.

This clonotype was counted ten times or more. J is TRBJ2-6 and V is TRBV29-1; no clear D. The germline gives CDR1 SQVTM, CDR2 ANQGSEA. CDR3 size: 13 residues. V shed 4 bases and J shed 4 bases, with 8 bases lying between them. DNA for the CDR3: TGCAGCGTTGGTGCGGTGGGGGCCAACGTCCTGACTTTC. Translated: CSVGAVGANVLTF. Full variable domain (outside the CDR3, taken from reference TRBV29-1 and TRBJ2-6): SAVISQKPSRDICQRGTSLTIQCQVDSQVTMMFWYRQQPGQSLTLIATANQGSEATYESGFVIDKFPISRPNLTFSTLTVSNMSPEDSSIYLCSVGAVGANVLTFGAGSRLTVL.

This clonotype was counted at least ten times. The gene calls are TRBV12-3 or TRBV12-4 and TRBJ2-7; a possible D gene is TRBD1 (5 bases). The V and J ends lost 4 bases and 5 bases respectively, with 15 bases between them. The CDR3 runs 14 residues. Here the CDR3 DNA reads TGTGCCAGCAGTTCGGGCAGGGTTCCCGACGAGCAGTACTTC. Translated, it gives CASSSGRVPDEQYF.

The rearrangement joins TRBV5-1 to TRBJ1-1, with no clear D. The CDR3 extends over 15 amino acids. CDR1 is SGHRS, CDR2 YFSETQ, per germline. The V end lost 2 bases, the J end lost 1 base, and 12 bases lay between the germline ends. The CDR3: CASSFSDPGNTEAFF. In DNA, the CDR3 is TGCGCCAGCAGCTTCTCCGATCCAGGGAACACTGAAGCTTTCTTT.

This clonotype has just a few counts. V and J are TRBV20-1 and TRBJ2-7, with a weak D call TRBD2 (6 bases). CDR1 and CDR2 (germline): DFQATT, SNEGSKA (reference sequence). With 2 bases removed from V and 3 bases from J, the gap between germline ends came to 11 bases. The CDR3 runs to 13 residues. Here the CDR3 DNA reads TGCAGTGCTAGACCCGACGGGAGCTACGAGCAGTACTTC. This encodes CSARPDGSYEQYF.

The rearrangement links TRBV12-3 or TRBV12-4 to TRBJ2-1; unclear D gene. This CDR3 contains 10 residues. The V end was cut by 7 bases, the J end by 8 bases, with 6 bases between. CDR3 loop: CASTFHEQFF. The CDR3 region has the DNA TGTGCCAGCACCTTCCATGAGCAGTTCTTC.

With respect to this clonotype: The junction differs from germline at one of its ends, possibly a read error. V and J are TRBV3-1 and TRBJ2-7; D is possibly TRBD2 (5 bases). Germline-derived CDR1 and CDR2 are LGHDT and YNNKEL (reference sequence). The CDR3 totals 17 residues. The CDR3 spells CASSQDGVGISSYGQYF. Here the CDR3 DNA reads TGTGCCAGCAGCCAAGATGGAGTCGGGATTAGCTCCTACGGGCAGTACTTC.

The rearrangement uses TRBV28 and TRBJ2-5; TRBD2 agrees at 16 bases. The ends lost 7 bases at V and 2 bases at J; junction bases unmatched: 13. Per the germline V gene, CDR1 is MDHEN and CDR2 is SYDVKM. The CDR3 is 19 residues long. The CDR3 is CASIYCGTSGGGQQETQYF. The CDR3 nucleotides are TGTGCCAGCATCTACTGTGGGACTAGCGGGGGGGGCCAACAAGAGACCCAGTACTTC. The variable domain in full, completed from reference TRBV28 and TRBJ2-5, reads DVKVTQSSRYLVKRTGEKVFLECVQDMDHENMFWYRQDPGLGLRLIYFSYDVKMKEKGDIPEGYSVSREKKERFSLILESASTNQTSMYLCASIYCGTSGGGQQETQYFGPGTRLLVL.

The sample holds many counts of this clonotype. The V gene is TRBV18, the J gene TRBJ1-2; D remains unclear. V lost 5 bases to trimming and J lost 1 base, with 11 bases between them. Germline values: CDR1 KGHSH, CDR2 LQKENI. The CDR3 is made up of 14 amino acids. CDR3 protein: CASSDDWINYGYTF. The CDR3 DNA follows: TGTGCCAGCTCAGATGACTGGATTAACTATGGCTACACCTTC.

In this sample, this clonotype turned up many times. The CDR3 sequence: CASSIGQTYEQYF. The DNA of the CDR3 is TGTGCCAGCAGTATAGGCCAGACCTACGAGCAGTACTTC. V gene TRBV12-3 or TRBV12-4 combines with J gene TRBJ2-7; D unresolved. Trimming removed 5 bases at V and 2 bases at J, with 10 bases between. This CDR3 region has 13 residues.

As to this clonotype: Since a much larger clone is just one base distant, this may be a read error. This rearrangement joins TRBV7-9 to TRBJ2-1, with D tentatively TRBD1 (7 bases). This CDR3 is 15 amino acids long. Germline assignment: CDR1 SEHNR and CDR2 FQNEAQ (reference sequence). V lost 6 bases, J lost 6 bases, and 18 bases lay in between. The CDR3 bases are TGTGCCAGCAGTTCGGGCGGAGGGGGCTGCAATGAGCAGTTCTTC. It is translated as CASSSGGGGCNEQFF.